The T cell receptor (beta chain) described here comes from a study of T cell changes during pregnancy in multiple sclerosis. Only in-frame clones appear in the TCRdb table, and some are missing; sequencing was by immunoSEQ multiplex PCR. The sample includes about 39,000 clones, around 92% seen only once; the top ten take approximately 0.35%. Germline trimming cut 3 bases from V and 14 bases from J; bases unmatched to any gene: 7. CDR1 and CDR2 (germline): LNHDA, SQIVND (reference sequence). This CDR3 has 12 residues. The chain is built from TRBV19 and TRBJ2-3; 8 bases are a match to TRBD2. The sequenced sample was CD4+ T cells from peripheral blood mononuclear cells, obtained after pregnancy. The receptor was isolated from a female donor with multiple sclerosis, enrolled in a pregnancy study. In DNA, the CDR3 is TGTGCCAGTAGTATGGGCGGGGGGATTCGGTATTTT. Protein product: CASSMGGGIRYF.